This T cell receptor beta chain emerged from a study of blood T cells in healthy people across ages. The germline gives CDR1 SGHRS, CDR2 YFSETQ. V lost 3 bases to trimming and J lost 0 bases, with 6 bases between them. The CDR3 runs to 14 residues. A sample-barcoded 5' primer and a J-beta primer mix were used in a second PCR of about 6 to 11 cycles. Each CDR3 protein is one row after TCRdb ran MiXCR on the 5' RACE reads. The table records 2 million or so distinct CDR3 sequences, around half of them present only once. The origin of this receptor is a middle-aged woman in good health. Input material: blood. This chain joins TRBV5-1 and TRBJ1-4; D unresolved. The CDR3: CASSSFATNEKLFF. DNA for the CDR3: TGCGCCAGCAGCTCCTTTGCAACTAATGAAAAACTGTTTTTT. The variable domain in full, with the rest retrieved from reference TRBV5-1 and TRBJ1-4, is KAGVTQTPRYLIKTRGQQVTLSCSPISGHRSVSWYQQTPGQGLQFLFEYFSETQRNKGNFPGRFSGRQFSNSRSEMNVSTLELGDSALYLCASSSFATNEKLFFGSGTQLSVL.